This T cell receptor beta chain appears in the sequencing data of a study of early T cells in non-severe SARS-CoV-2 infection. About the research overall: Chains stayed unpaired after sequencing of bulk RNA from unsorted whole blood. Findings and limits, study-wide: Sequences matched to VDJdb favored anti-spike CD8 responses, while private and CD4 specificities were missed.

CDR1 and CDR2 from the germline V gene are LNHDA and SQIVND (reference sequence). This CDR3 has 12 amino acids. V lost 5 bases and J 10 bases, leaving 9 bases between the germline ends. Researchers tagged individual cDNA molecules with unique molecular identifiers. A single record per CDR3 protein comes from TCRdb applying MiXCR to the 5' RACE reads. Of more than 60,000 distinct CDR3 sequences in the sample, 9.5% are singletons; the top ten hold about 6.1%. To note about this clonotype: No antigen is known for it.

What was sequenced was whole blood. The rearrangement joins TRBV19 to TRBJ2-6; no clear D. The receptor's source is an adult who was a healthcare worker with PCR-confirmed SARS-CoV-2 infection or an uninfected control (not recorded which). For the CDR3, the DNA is TGTGCCAGTAGTCCCGGGTTTAACGTCCTGACTTTC. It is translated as CASSPGFNVLTF.